A single TCR beta chain is shown here with its context. The antigen remains unidentified. Treatment denoted: about 20 received Ad26.COV2.S at low or high dose, single or two shots; about five received placebo; per-sample allocation not given. Sampling occurred on day 63 after the first vaccine or placebo injection. This record belongs to a study of Ad26.COV2.S vaccination and SARS-CoV-2 variants. The V gene lost 0 bases and the J gene lost 10 bases, with 10 bases spanning the gap. The CDR3 covers 12 residues. Germline-derived CDR1 and CDR2 are SQVTM and ANQGSEA. Repertoires were generated with immunoSEQ multiplex PCR, while TCRdb's copy carries only in-frame clones and drops some. The table records approximately 400,000 clones, 70% to 90% of them present only once. Study-level points and caveats: Vaccinated and placebo-treated recipients had similar non-spike TCR breadth.

This clonotype originated in a person between 18 and 65 years old who received the Ad26.COV2.S COVID-19 vaccine or a placebo. This sequence joins TRBV29-1 and TRBJ1-5; unclear D gene. The starting material was peripheral blood, obtained in a trial of Ad26.COV2.S vaccine versus placebo. The CDR3 DNA reads TGCAGCGTTGAAGATGGAGGCGGTCCCCAGCATTTT. Encoded protein: CSVEDGGGPQHF.